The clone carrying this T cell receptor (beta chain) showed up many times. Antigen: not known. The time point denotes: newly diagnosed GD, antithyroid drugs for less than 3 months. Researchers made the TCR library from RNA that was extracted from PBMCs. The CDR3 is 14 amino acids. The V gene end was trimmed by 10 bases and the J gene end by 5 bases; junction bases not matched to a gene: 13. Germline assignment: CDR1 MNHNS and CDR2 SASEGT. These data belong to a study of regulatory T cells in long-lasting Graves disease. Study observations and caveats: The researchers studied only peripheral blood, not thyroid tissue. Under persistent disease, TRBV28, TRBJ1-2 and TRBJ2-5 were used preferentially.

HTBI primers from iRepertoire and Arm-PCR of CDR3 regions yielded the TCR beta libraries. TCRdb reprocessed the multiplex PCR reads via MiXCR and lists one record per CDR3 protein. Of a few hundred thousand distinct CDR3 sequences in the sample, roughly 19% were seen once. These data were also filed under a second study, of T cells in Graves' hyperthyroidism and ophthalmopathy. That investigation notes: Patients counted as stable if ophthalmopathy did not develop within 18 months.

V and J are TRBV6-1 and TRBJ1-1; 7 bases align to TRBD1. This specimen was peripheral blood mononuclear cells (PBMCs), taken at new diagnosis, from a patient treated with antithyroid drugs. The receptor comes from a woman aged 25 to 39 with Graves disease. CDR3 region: CATTPNRGWTEAFF. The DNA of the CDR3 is TGTGCCACCACGCCTAACAGGGGATGGACTGAAGCTTTCTTT.